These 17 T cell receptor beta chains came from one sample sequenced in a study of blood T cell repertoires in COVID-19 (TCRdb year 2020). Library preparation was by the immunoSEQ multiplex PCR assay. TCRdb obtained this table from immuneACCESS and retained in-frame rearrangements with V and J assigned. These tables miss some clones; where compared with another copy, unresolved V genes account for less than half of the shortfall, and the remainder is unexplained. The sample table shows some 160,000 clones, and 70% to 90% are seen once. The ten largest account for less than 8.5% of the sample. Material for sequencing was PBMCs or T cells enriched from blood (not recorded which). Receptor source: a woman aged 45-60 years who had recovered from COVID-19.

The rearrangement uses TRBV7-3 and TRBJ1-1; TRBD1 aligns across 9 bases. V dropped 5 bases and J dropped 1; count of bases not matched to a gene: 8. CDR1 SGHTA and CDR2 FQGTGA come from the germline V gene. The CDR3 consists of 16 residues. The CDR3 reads CASSQVGGQGNTEAFF. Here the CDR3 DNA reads TGTGCCAGCAGCCAGGTGGGGGGACAGGGGAACACTGAAGCTTTCTTT.

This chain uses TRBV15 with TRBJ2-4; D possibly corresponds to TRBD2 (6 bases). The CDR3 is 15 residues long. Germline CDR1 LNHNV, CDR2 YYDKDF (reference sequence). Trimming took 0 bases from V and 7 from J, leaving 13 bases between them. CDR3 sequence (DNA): TGTGCCACCAGCAGAGATCTGGGAGGAGGGAACATTCAGTACTTC. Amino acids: CATSRDLGGGNIQYF. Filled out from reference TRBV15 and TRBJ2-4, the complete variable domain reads DAMVIQNPRYQVTQFGKPVTLSCSQTLNHNVMYWYQQKSSQAPKLLFHYYDKDFNNEADTPDNFQSRRPNTSFCFLDIRSPGLGDTAMYLCATSRDLGGGNIQYFGAGTRLSVL.

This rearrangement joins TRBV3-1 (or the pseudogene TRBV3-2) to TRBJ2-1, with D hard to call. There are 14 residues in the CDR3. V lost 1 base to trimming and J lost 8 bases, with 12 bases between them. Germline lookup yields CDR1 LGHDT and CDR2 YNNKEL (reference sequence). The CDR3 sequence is CASSQGREGDEQFF. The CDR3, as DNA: TGTGCCAGCAGCCAAGGACGTGAAGGAGATGAGCAGTTCTTC.

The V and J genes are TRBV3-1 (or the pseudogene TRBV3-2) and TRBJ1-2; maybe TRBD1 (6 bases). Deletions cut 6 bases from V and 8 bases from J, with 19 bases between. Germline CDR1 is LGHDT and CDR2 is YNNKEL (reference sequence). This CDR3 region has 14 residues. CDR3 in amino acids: CASSIGTPSSGYTF. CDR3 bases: TGTGCCAGCAGTATCGGGACACCGAGTAGCGGCTACACCTTC.

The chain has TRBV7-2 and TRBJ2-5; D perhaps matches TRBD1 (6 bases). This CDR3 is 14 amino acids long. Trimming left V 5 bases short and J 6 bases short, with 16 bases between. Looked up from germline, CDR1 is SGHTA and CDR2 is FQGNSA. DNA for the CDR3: TGTGCCAGCAGCCCAGAAAGCAGGGGACAGACCCAGTACTTC. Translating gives CASSPESRGQTQYF.

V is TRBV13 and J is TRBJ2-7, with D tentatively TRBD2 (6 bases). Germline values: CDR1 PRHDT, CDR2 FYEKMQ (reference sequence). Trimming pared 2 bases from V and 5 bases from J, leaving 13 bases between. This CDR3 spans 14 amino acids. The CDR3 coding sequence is TGTGCCAGCAGCTTAAGGGGCCCGGGGGACGAGCAGTACTTC. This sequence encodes CASSLRGPGDEQYF. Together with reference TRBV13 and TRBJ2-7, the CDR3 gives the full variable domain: AAGVIQSPRHLIKEKRETATLKCYPIPRHDTVYWYQQGPGQDPQFLISFYEKMQSDKGSIPDRFSAQQFSDYHSELNMSSLELGDSALYFCASSLRGPGDEQYFGPGTRLTVT.

The CDR3 DNA reads as TGTGCCAGGTACCGGGTCATGAACACTGAAGCTTTCTTT. Translated: CARYRVMNTEAFF. This chain connects TRBV6-5 to TRBJ1-1; D not certain. The CDR3 is made up of 13 amino acids. The V and J ends lost 9 bases and 0 bases respectively, with 11 bases between them. Germline lookup yields CDR1 MNHEY and CDR2 SVGAGI.

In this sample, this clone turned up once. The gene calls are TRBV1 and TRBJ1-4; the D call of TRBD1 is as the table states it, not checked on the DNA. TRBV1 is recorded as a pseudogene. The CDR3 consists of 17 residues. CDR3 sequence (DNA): TGCACCAGCAGCCAAGCCCTTGGGACAGTTCTGAATGAAAAACTGTTTTTT. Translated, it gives CTSSQALGTVLNEKLFF.

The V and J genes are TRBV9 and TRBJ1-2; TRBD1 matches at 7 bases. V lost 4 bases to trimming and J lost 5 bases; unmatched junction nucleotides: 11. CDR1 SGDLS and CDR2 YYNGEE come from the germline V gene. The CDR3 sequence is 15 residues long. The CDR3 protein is CASSPRDSLLYGYTF. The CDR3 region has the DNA TGTGCCAGCAGCCCTAGGGACAGCCTCTTATATGGCTACACCTTC.

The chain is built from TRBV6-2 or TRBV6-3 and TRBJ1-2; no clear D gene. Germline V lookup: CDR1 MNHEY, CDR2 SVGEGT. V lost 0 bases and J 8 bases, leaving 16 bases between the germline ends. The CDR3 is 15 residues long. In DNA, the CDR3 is TGTGCCAGCAGTTACTCGAATGAGGGCTACGGAGGCTACACCTTC. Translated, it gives CASSYSNEGYGGYTF.

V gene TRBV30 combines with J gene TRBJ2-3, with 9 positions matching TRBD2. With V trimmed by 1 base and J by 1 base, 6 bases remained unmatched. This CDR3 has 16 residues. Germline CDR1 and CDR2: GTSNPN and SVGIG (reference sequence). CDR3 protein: CAWSAVQRGGTDTQYF. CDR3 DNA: TGTGCCTGGAGTGCTGTCCAGCGGGGGGGCACAGATACGCAGTATTTT. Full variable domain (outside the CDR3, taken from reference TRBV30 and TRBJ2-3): SQTIHQWPATLVQPVGSPLSLECTVEGTSNPNLYWYRQAAGRGLQLLFYSVGIGQISSEVPQNLSASRPQDRQFILSSKKLLLSDSGFYLCAWSAVQRGGTDTQYFGPGTRLTVL.

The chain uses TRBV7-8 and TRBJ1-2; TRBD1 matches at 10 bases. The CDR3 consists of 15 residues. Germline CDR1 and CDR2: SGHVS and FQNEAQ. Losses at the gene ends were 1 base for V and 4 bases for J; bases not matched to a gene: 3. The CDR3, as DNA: TGTGCCAGCAGCTTAGGGGACAGGGGACTCTATGGCTACACCTTC. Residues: CASSLGDRGLYGYTF. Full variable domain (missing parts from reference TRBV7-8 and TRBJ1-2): GAGVSQSPRYKVAKRGQDVALRCDPISGHVSLFWYQQALGQGPEFLTYFQNEAQLDKSGLPSDRFFAERPEGSVSTLKIQRTQQEDSAVYLCASSLGDRGLYGYTFGSGTRLTVV.

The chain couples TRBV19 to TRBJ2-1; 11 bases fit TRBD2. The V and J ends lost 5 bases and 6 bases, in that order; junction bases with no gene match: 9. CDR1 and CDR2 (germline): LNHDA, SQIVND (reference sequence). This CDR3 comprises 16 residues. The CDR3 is CASSSLLAGEVNEQFF. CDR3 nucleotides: TGTGCCAGTAGTTCCCTACTAGCGGGGGAGGTCAATGAGCAGTTCTTC.

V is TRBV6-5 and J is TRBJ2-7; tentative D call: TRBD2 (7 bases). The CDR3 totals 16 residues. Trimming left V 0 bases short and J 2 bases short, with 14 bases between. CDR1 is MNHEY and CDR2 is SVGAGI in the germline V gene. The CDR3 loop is CASSYSAGAQTYEQYF. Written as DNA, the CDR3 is TGTGCCAGCAGTTACTCGGCGGGGGCCCAGACCTACGAGCAGTACTTC.

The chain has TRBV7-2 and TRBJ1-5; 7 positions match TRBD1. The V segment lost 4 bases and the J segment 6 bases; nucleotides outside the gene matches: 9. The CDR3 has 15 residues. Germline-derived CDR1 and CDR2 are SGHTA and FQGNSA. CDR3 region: CASSSQTGVGQPQHF. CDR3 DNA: TGTGCCAGCAGCTCACAAACAGGGGTGGGTCAGCCCCAGCATTTT.

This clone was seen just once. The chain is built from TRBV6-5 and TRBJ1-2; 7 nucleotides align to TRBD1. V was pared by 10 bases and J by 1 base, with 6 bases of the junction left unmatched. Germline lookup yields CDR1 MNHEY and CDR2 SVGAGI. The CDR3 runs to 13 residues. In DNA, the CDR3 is TGTGCCACCCATCCAGGGGGTAACTATGGCTACACCTTC. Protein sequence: CATHPGGNYGYTF.

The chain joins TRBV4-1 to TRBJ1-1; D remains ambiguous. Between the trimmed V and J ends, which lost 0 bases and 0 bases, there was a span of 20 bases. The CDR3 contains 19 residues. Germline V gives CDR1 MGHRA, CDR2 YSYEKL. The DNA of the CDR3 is TGCGCCAGCAGCCAAGAAATGTCCGGGGTCGGCAGGATGAACACTGAAGCTTTCTTT. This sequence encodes CASSQEMSGVGRMNTEAFF.